Here is one TCR beta chain with its context. Its antigen is undetermined. This sample is part of a study of T cell responses to AZD1222 COVID-19 vaccine. Only in-frame clones appear in the TCRdb table, and some are missing; sequencing was by immunoSEQ multiplex PCR. Among roughly 150,000 clones, 92% were seen once, and the ten largest hold around 2.5%. Germline V lookup: CDR1 SGHAT, CDR2 FQNNGV. The CDR3 runs to 16 residues. Losses at the gene ends were 8 bases for V and 3 bases for J; bases not matched to a gene: 7. The study, taken as a whole, reports: Repertoires were sampled only after the peak T cell response. Regions 160-218 and 743-854 held dominance among vaccine-associated CD4 TCRs, which spanned spike. Clonal diversity may have been underestimated, and the donors were mostly white British, with more females than males.

This clonotype originated in an adult in good health. The J gene is TRBJ2-2, the V gene TRBV11-2; 12 bases map to TRBD2. Sequences were derived from peripheral blood, sampled on day 0 of AZD1222 vaccination. The CDR3 sequence: CASAKLAGGYTGELFF. CDR3 nucleotides: TGTGCCAGCGCAAAACTAGCGGGGGGTTACACCGGGGAGCTGTTTTTT.